These T cell receptor beta chains were read from a single sample in a study of T cell repertoires in cytomegalovirus infection. Using its own MiXCR run on the reads, TCRdb lists one record per CDR3 protein. The data contain 900,000 to 950,000 distinct CDR3 sequences, around 29% of them singletons. The antigens for these receptors are not known. The sequenced sample was cultured CD8+ T cells from PBMCs, obtained from culture after CMV antigen stimulation. The receptors come from a human donor in good health (CMV status not recorded). Some clones in this sample may be carry-over from other donors' samples. The CDR3 runs from the conserved cysteine through the conserved F or W.

TRBJ1-2	TRBV20-1	CSARNYGYTF
TRBJ2-1	TRBV7-6	CASSSQAYNEQFF
TRBJ2-5	TRBV7-2	CASSLGWTGAGETQYF
TRBJ2-5	TRBV7-2	CASSVGLAGVGETQYF
TRBJ1-1	TRBV27	CASSDGQEATEAFF
TRBJ2-1	TRBV6-5	CASSPTVSNEQFF
TRBJ2-2	TRBV7-4	CASSTRLPHQGAGTGELFF
TRBJ1-1	TRBV7-2	CASTARGGNTEAFF
TRBJ2-7	TRBV7-8	CANSLGSESAYEQYF
TRBJ2-2	TRBV6-1	CASFTGREVTGELFF
TRBJ1-2	TRBV6-2/TRBV6-3	CASGETRLREEYGYTF
TRBJ2-1	TRBV6-1	CASSGTHDEQFF
TRBJ1-1	TRBV4-1	CASSHPPDRGGTEAFF
TRBJ1-4	TRBV2	CASSEEGQTNEKLFF
TRBJ1-1	TRBV28	CASSPVGGPFLSEAFF
TRBJ1-4	TRBV7-9	CASSLVGTENEKLFF
TRBJ2-3	TRBV25-1	CASSEIGGGLSDTQYF
TRBJ1-2	TRBV19	CASSIGEGRSGYGYTF
TRBJ2-3	TRBV6-4	CANSGTRSPDTQYF
TRBJ1-5	TRBV7-9	CASSLGSFEVSDNQPQHF
TRBJ2-1	TRBV6-6	CASSYSRDRGWAEGEQFF
TRBJ1-1	TRBV19	CASSIGDEAFF
TRBJ2-1	TRBV4-1	CASSQGLGKSNEQFF
TRBJ1-1	TRBV6-8	CASSSIPVQGQTEAFF
TRBJ2-7	TRBV7-2	CASSLASFDGTYEQYF
TRBJ1-5	TRBV12-3/TRBV12-4	CASSFRGGGEPQHF
TRBJ2-3	TRBV9	CASSVVAGSTDTQYF
TRBJ2-3	TRBV5-4	CASSLMGGAADTQYF
TRBJ2-4	TRBV6-1	CASSGPGAVIAKNIQYF
TRBJ1-5	TRBV6-1	CATDGYSNQPQHF
TRBJ1-2	TRBV7-8	CASSLVLGQGARGYTF
TRBJ2-3	TRBV6-2/TRBV6-3	CASSYDSLVLDTQYF
TRBJ2-1	TRBV6-5	CASSYRGVEQFF
TRBJ1-1	TRBV5-1	CASIKRGASDTEAFF
TRBJ2-4	TRBV7-9	CASRKTGAKNIQYF
TRBJ2-7	TRBV7-3	CASNNRLPYEQYF